Listed below are T cell receptor beta chains from one sample, sequenced in a study of blood T cell repertoires in COVID-19. The table came from immunoSEQ multiplex PCR; TCRdb's copy has only in-frame clones and leaves some out. The data contain approximately 140,000 clones, approximately 82% of them seen just once; the ten biggest clones take up around 1.6%. Material: peripheral blood. The receptor set was obtained from a human donor in a cohort sampled during active COVID-19. Both conserved end residues are part of each CDR3. A D gene is named only where the DNA matches it firmly. Rows may omit the clone size; those that give it use once, few, many or a size class.

clone_size d_call j_call cdr3_length v_call cdr3_aa cdr3_nt
NA TRBD1 TRBJ1-1 16 TRBV6-6 CASSRSTGAKNTEAFF TGTGCCAGCAGTAGATCGACAGGGGCCAAGAACACTGAAGCTTTCTTT
NA NA TRBJ2-7 15 TRBV5-1 CASSLIPGETYEQYF TGCGCCAGCAGCTTGATTCCGGGAGAAACCTACGAGCAGTACTTC
NA NA TRBJ1-5 15 TRBV19 CASSMMSGYDQPQHF TGTGCCAGTAGTATGATGTCGGGTTACGATCAGCCCCAGCATTTT
NA TRBD2 TRBJ2-2 15 TRBV19 CASSLLAGAAGELFF TGTGCCAGTAGTCTTTTAGCGGGGGCGGCCGGGGAGCTGTTTTTT
NA TRBD2 TRBJ2-1 16 TRBV10-3 CAISRSGRAEGNEQFF TGTGCCATCAGTCGTAGCGGGAGGGCAGAGGGGAATGAGCAGTTCTTC
NA NA TRBJ1-4 16 TRBV10-3 CAIRPGRDGTNEKLFF TGTGCCATCAGGCCGGGGAGGGATGGGACTAATGAAAAACTGTTTTTT
once NA TRBJ2-1 16 TRBV25-1 CASSEKGVAGYNEQFF TGTGCCAGCAGTGAAAAGGGGGTAGCGGGTTACAATGAGCAGTTCTTC
NA NA TRBJ1-1 15 TRBV28 CATSRPGGVGTEAFF TGTGCCACCTCCCGCCCGGGGGGCGTTGGCACTGAAGCTTTCTTT
once TRBD1 TRBJ1-1 15 TRBV6-5 CASSFGTGAGTEAFF TGTGCCAGCAGTTTCGGGACAGGGGCGGGAACTGAAGCTTTCTTT
few NA TRBJ2-7 13 TRBV5-6 CASTSGAVDEQYF TGTGCCAGCACCTCAGGGGCAGTTGACGAGCAGTACTTC
NA TRBD1 TRBJ2-7 16 TRBV6-5 CASSYSRGQSGSEQYF TGTGCCAGCAGTTACTCCAGGGGACAGTCGGGTTCCGAGCAGTACTTC
NA TRBD2 TRBJ2-1 15 TRBV9 CASSNLAGAYNEQFF TGTGCCAGCAGCAATCTAGCGGGAGCCTACAATGAGCAGTTCTTC
NA NA TRBJ2-7 14 TRBV30 CAWSDRGGPYEQYF TGTGCCTGGAGTGATCGGGGAGGTCCCTACGAGCAGTACTTC
NA TRBD2 TRBJ2-3 15 TRBV7-3 CASSLSSGRADTQYF TGTGCCAGCAGCCTTTCTAGCGGGAGGGCAGATACGCAGTATTTT
NA TRBD2 TRBJ2-2 15 TRBV19 CASSNSGRVSGELFF TGTGCCAGTAGCAATAGCGGGAGGGTTTCCGGGGAGCTGTTTTTT
NA NA TRBJ1-2 16 TRBV2 CASSEPGGGVGYGYTF TGTGCCAGCAGCGAACCAGGCGGGGGGGTCGGCTATGGCTACACCTTC
NA NA TRBJ1-6 18 TRBV5-5 CASSSDSRRAAGASPLHF TGTGCCAGCAGCTCAGATTCTAGACGTGCTGCGGGAGCATCACCCCTCCACTTT
NA NA TRBJ1-3 15 TRBV15 CATSPRQGSGNTIYF TGTGCCACCAGCCCCCGTCAGGGGAGCGGAAACACCATATATTTT
few NA TRBJ2-1 15 TRBV7-2 CASSLALGGRAEQFF TGTGCCAGCAGCTTAGCCTTGGGGGGTCGGGCTGAGCAGTTCTTC
NA NA TRBJ2-7 14 TRBV5-4 CASTQRATDYEQYF TGTGCCAGCACCCAGAGAGCGACCGACTACGAGCAGTACTTC
NA TRBD2 TRBJ2-3 14 TRBV29-1 CSVLLAGDGDTQYF TGCAGCGTCCTACTAGCGGGAGACGGAGATACGCAGTATTTT
NA TRBD1 TRBJ1-6 17 TRBV4-3 CASSQAGQGTNNSPLHF TGCGCCAGCAGCCAAGCGGGACAGGGAACCAATAATTCACCCCTCCACTTT
NA NA TRBJ2-2 14 TRBV4-3 CASGQNTNTGELFF TGCGCCTCTGGACAGAATACGAACACCGGGGAGCTGTTTTTT
NA TRBD2 TRBJ2-1 15 TRBV18 CASSPVVAGHNEQFF TGTGCCAGCTCACCAGTGGTAGCGGGCCACAATGAGCAGTTCTTC
medium-sized TRBD2 TRBJ2-1 18 TRBV28 CASSLNLGTSGRANEQFF TGTGCCAGCAGCCTCAACTTGGGGACTAGCGGGAGGGCCAATGAGCAGTTCTTC
NA TRBD2 TRBJ2-7 15 TRBV9 CASSVEIAGGDEQYF TGTGCCAGCAGCGTAGAAATAGCGGGAGGGGACGAGCAGTACTTC
NA TRBD2 TRBJ2-3 17 TRBV7-8 CASSSPSGRGFTDTQYF TGTGCCAGCAGCAGCCCAAGCGGGAGGGGTTTCACAGATACGCAGTATTTT
NA TRBD2 TRBJ2-3 16 TRBV5-1 CASSLMGGRVPDTQYF TGCGCCAGCAGCTTGATGGGCGGGAGGGTCCCGGATACGCAGTATTTT
NA NA TRBJ2-6 17 TRBV5-1 CASSLAGVASGANVLTF TGCGCCAGCAGCTTGGCGGGGGTGGCCTCTGGGGCCAACGTCCTGACTTTC
once NA TRBJ2-7 13 TRBV19 CASSMHSAYEQYF TGTGCCAGTAGTATGCATTCAGCCTACGAGCAGTACTTC
few TRBD1 TRBJ2-7 13 TRBV30 CAWKRGRIYEQYF TGTGCCTGGAAGAGGGGGCGAATCTACGAGCAGTACTTC
NA NA TRBJ1-1 14 TRBV4-3 CASSQEAGLTEAFF TGCGCCAGCAGCCAAGAAGCGGGGTTGACTGAAGCTTTCTTT
NA TRBD2 TRBJ2-1 16 TRBV28 CASNPGLAAPSNEQFF TGTGCCAGCAACCCGGGACTAGCAGCACCTTCGAATGAGCAGTTCTTC
NA TRBD1 TRBJ1-2 15 TRBV7-9 CASSRPTDRGYGYTF TGTGCCAGCAGCAGACCTACCGACAGGGGCTATGGCTACACCTTC
once TRBD2 TRBJ2-7 14 TRBV2 CASRNLREAGEQYF TGTGCCAGCAGAAACTTGCGGGAGGCGGGGGAGCAGTACTTC
NA NA TRBJ1-5 18 TRBV5-5 CASSLLLVDRNSNQPQHF TGTGCCAGCAGCTTACTCCTCGTCGACAGAAATAGCAATCAGCCCCAGCATTTT